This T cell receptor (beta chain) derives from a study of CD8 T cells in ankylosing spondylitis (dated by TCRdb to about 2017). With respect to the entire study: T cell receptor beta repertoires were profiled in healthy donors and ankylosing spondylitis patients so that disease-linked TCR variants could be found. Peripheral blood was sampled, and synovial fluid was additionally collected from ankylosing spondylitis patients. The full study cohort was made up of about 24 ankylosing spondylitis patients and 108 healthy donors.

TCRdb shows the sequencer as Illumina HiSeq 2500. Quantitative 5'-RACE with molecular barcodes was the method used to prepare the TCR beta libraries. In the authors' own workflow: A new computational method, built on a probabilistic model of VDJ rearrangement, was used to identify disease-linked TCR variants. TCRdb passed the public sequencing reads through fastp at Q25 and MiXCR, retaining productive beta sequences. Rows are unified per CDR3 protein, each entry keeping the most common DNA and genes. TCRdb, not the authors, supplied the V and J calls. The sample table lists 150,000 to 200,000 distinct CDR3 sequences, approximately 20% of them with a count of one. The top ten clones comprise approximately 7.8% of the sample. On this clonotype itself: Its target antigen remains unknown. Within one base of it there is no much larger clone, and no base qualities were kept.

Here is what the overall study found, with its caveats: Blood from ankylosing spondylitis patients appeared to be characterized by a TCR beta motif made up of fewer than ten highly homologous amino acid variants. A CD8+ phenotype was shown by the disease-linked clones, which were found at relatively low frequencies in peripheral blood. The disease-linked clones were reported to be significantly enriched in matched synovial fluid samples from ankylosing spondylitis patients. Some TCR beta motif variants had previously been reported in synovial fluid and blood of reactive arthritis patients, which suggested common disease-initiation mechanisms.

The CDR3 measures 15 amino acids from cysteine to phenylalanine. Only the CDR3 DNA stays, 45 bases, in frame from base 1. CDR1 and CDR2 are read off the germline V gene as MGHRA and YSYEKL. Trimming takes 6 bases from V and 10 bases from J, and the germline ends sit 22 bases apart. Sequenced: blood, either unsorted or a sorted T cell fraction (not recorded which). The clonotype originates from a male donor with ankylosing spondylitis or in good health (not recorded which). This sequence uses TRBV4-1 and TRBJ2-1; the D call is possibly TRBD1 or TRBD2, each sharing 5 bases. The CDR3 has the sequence CASSPTGTETREQFF. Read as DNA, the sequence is TGCGCCAGCAGTCCTACCGGGACGGAGACAAGGGAGCAGTTCTTC.